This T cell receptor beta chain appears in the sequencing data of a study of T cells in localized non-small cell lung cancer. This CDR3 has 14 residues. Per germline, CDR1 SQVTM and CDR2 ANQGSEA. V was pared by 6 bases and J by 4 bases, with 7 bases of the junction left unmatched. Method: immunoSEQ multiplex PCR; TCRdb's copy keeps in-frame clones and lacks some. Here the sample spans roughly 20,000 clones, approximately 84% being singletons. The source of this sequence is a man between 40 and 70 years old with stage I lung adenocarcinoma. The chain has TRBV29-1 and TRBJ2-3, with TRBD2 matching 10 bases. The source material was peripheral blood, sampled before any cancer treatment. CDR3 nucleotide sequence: TGCAGCGTGCCTGTAGCGGGGGGATCAGATACGCAGTATTTT. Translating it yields CSVPVAGGSDTQYF.